One sample yielded the 20 T cell receptor beta chains listed below, sequenced in a study of cytomegalovirus exposure and HLA in healthy donors. PCR employed 60 Vbeta and 13 Jbeta primers. Profiling relied on immunoSEQ multiplex PCR, and the TCRdb table lists in-frame clones only, not all of them. This table holds about 140,000 clones, around 82% found once. Material for sequencing was PBMCs. These receptors came from a female donor in good health and CMV-seronegative.

This clone was counted between two and nine times. The V gene is TRBV5-1, the J gene TRBJ2-3; the match to TRBD2 covers 7 bases. The germline gives CDR1 SGHRS, CDR2 YFSETQ. This CDR3 is built from 15 residues. The junction had 4 bases not matched to a gene; V was cut back by 2 bases and J by 1 base. This CDR3 is CASSLREVGTDTQYF. As DNA, the CDR3 is TGCGCCAGCAGCTTACGGGAGGTGGGCACAGATACGCAGTATTTT.

V and J are TRBV6-5 and TRBJ2-5; D may be TRBD2 (6 bases). The end of the DNA aligns better with TRBJ2-7, so the J call may be wrong. CDR3 length: 14 residues. Germline V lookup: CDR1 MNHEY, CDR2 SVGAGI. CDR3 DNA: TGTGCCAGCAGTTTTAGCGGAAACTCCTACGAGCAGTACTTC. Residues: CASSFSGNSYEQYF.

Written as DNA, the CDR3 is TGTGCCAGCAGTACAAACAGGGGTAGGGGCACAGATACGCAGTATTTT. This translates into CASSTNRGRGTDTQYF. The chain links TRBV28 to TRBJ2-3; 7 bases align to TRBD1. This CDR3 has 16 residues. V shed 5 bases and J 1 base; nucleotides not matched to a gene: 9. Germline loops: CDR1 MDHEN, CDR2 SYDVKM.

The chain recombines TRBV15 with TRBJ1-2; 8 nucleotides align to TRBD1. The germline V gene encodes CDR1 LNHNV and CDR2 YYDKDF (reference sequence). After removal of 1 base from V and 3 bases from J, the junction contained 4 bases not matched to a gene. This CDR3 region has 15 residues. CDR3: CATSRADRGYYGYTF. The CDR3 nucleotides read TGTGCCACCAGCAGAGCTGACAGGGGATACTATGGCTACACCTTC.

Only a few counts were recorded for this clone. The V gene is TRBV19, the J gene TRBJ1-5; 7 bases line up with TRBD1. The junction had 9 bases not matched to a gene; V was cut back by 8 bases and J by 5 bases. The CDR3 spans 14 residues. Germline CDR1 is LNHDA and CDR2 is SQIVND (reference sequence). The CDR3 region has the DNA TGTGCCAGTGAACCGGGACAGCTCCATCAGCCCCAGCATTTT. It translates to CASEPGQLHQPQHF.

The rearrangement links TRBV9 to TRBJ1-3; D is uncertain. Between the trimmed V and J ends, which lost 7 bases and 0 bases, there was a span of 5 bases. Looked up from germline, CDR1 is SGDLS and CDR2 is YYNGEE. The CDR3 has 12 amino acids. In DNA form, the CDR3 reads TGTGCCAGCGCGAGCTCTGGAAACACCATATATTTT. This sequence encodes CASASSGNTIYF.

The chain uses TRBV28 and TRBJ1-1; 7 nucleotides match TRBD1. The CDR3 sequence is 14 residues long. Germline CDR1 MDHEN, CDR2 SYDVKM. Unmatched junction bases numbered 6, after V lost 5 bases and J lost 3 bases. CDR3 DNA sequence: TGTGCCAGCAGTCCGGCCAGGGGGTACACTGAAGCTTTCTTT. Encoded protein: CASSPARGYTEAFF.

V and J are TRBV2 and TRBJ2-7; 7 bases line up with TRBD2. The V gene's germline CDR1 is SNHLY and CDR2 FYNNEI. CDR3 length: 16 amino acids. V trimming: 4 bases; J trimming: 0 bases; junction bases outside the gene matches: 9. The CDR3 nucleotides are TGTGCCAGCAGTGGAGGCCCAGCGGGAAGCTCCTACGAGCAGTACTTC. Residues: CASSGGPAGSSYEQYF.

The V and J genes are TRBV4-1 and TRBJ1-1; the match to TRBD1 covers 7 bases. Germline trimming cut 4 bases from V and 2 bases from J; bases unmatched to any gene: 4. CDR3 size: 14 residues. Germline assignment: CDR1 MGHRA and CDR2 YSYEKL. The CDR3: CASSRTGVNTEAFF. In DNA, the CDR3 is TGCGCCAGCAGCCGAACAGGGGTAAACACTGAAGCTTTCTTT.

This clone appeared many times. The gene calls are TRBV9 and TRBJ1-6; D is possibly TRBD1 (6 bases). Germline-derived CDR1 and CDR2 are SGDLS and YYNGEE. This CDR3 spans 14 amino acids. V lost 1 base to trimming and J lost 8 bases, with 10 bases between them. The CDR3 DNA follows: TGTGCCAGCAGCGTAAGGGGGTCCGATTCACCCCTCCACTTT. Protein product: CASSVRGSDSPLHF.

The V call is TRBV19, the J call TRBJ1-5, with D possibly TRBD1 on 5 matching bases. V lost 2 bases and J 0 bases, leaving 14 bases between the germline ends. This CDR3 comprises 17 residues. CDR1 LNHDA and CDR2 SQIVND come from the germline V gene (reference sequence). CDR3 DNA: TGTGCCAGTAGTATATCGGCAGGGTGGGATAGCAATCAGCCCCAGCATTTT. It translates to CASSISAGWDSNQPQHF.

This clone was seen only a few times. The chain recombines TRBV4-2 with TRBJ1-5; 7 bases agree with TRBD1. Germline-derived CDR1 and CDR2 are LGHNA and YNFKEQ. The CDR3 has 14 amino acids. V shed 4 bases, J shed 4 bases, and the junction held 4 bases outside the gene matches. CDR3 sequence (DNA): TGTGCCAGCAGCCCCCTACAGGGGAATCAGCCCCAGCATTTT. It encodes CASSPLQGNQPQHF.

The J gene is TRBJ2-7, the V gene TRBV27; 7 bases map to TRBD1. CDR1 is MNHEY and CDR2 is SMNVEV in the germline V gene (reference sequence). With 3 bases clipped from V and 6 bases from J, the junction kept 5 bases outside the gene matches. This CDR3 is 13 amino acids long. CDR3 DNA sequence: TGTGCCAGCAGTTTCACCTCAGGGGGCGAGCAGTACTTC. This gives the protein CASSFTSGGEQYF.

DNA for the CDR3: TGTGCCAGCAGTTCCACAGGGGGGGATACGCAGTATTTT. This codes for CASSSTGGDTQYF. The rearrangement uses TRBV6-4 and TRBJ2-3, with 8 bases aligning to TRBD1. The CDR3 contains 13 residues. Germline V gene data show CDR1 as MRHNA and CDR2 as SNTAGT. The trim removed 5 bases at V and 6 bases at J, leaving 4 bases unmatched.

The gene calls are TRBV4-1 and TRBJ1-4, with TRBD1 matching over 7 bases. The junction had 5 bases not matched to a gene; V was cut back by 6 bases and J by 4 bases. From germline, CDR1 is MGHRA and CDR2 YSYEKL. This CDR3 has 14 residues. This CDR3 is CASSPGQLNEKLFF. For the CDR3, the DNA is TGCGCCAGCAGTCCGGGACAGCTTAATGAAAAACTGTTTTTT.

The chain carries TRBV30 and TRBJ1-1; D remains ambiguous. V lost 3 bases and J lost 3, with 5 bases in between. The CDR3 covers 11 residues. In germline, CDR1 is GTSNPN, CDR2 SVGIG (reference sequence). This CDR3 reads CAWRGHTEAFF. The CDR3 region has the DNA TGTGCCTGGAGGGGCCACACTGAAGCTTTCTTT. The complete variable domain, with remaining parts taken from reference TRBV30 and TRBJ1-1, reads SQTIHQWPATLVQPVGSPLSLECTVEGTSNPNLYWYRQAAGRGLQLLFYSVGIGQISSEVPQNLSASRPQDRQFILSSKKLLLSDSGFYLCAWRGHTEAFFGQGTRLTVV.

Note on this clone: One end of the junction varies from germline; a read error may be responsible. V gene TRBV28 combines with J gene TRBJ1-2, with D uncertain. The germline V gene encodes CDR1 MDHEN and CDR2 SYDVKM. CDR3 size: 12 residues. In DNA, the CDR3 is TGTGCCAGCAGTCGCCCCAACTATGGCTACCCCTTC. Translating gives CASSRPNYGYPF.

CDR3 in amino acids: CASSPWPGQAKMSSYNSPLHF. The CDR3, as DNA: TGCGCCAGCAGCCCCTGGCCGGGACAGGCTAAGATGAGCTCCTATAATTCACCCCTCCACTTT. The chain is built from TRBV4-1 and TRBJ1-6; 8 nucleotides agree with TRBD1. Looked up from germline, CDR1 is MGHRA and CDR2 is YSYEKL. This CDR3 comprises 21 residues. Germline trimming cut 4 bases from V and 0 bases from J; bases unmatched to any gene: 17.

The V and J genes are TRBV21-1 and TRBJ1-6; TRBD1 is the table's D call, not checked against the DNA. TRBV21-1 is an annotated pseudogene. The CDR3 has 16 amino acids. CDR3 nucleotide sequence: TGTGCCAGCAGCGGCCACAGGAGCTCCTATAATTCACCCCTCCACTTT. It translates to CASSGHRSSYNSPLHF.

The chain employs TRBV18 and TRBJ1-1; D remains unclear. Germline CDR1 reads KGHSH; CDR2 reads LQKENI. The CDR3 totals 15 residues. The V gene lost 3 bases and the J gene lost 1 base, with 12 bases spanning the gap. The CDR3 bases are TGTGCCAGCTCACCCCTCCCCATCGGGAACACTGAAGCTTTCTTT. Its protein product is CASSPLPIGNTEAFF.